This TCR beta chain was recorded in a study of blood T cell repertoires in COVID-19. Trimming left V 1 base short and J 2 bases short, with 17 bases between. From germline, CDR1 is LNHNV and CDR2 YYDKDF (reference sequence). The CDR3 runs to 18 residues. This clone was found a few times. Only in-frame clones appear in the TCRdb table, and some are missing; sequencing was by immunoSEQ multiplex PCR. The data contain about 80,000 clones, over 70% of them singletons. The material sequenced was peripheral blood. The V and J genes are TRBV15 and TRBJ1-4; D might be TRBD1 (5 bases). The sequence was obtained from a man at least 80 years old with acute or convalescent COVID-19. The CDR3 protein is CATSRVTPAGRTNEKLFF. CDR3 coding DNA: TGTGCCACCAGCAGAGTTACCCCCGCAGGGAGGACTAATGAAAAACTGTTTTTT.